This T cell receptor beta chain was retrieved from a study of blood T cell repertoires in COVID-19. Turning to the study itself: Sources were T cells, B-cell-depleted T cells, or PBMCs; the material itself was cDNA or gDNA.

In regard to this clone: Distinct nucleotide sequences in the sample also encode this CDR3.

CDR1 is SEHNR and CDR2 is FQNEAQ in the germline V gene (reference sequence). The CDR3 runs 14 residues. With V trimmed by 4 bases and J by 2 bases, 2 bases remained unmatched. In the authors' workflow: Estimated nucleated cell counts came from reference gene primer amplification. Here immunoSEQ multiplex PCR was the method, and the copy in TCRdb shows in-frame clones only, minus some. The V and J calls and the clone size are those of that table, but D and trimming were determined from the DNA. The data show hundreds of thousands of clones, with 88% seen just once and 4% held by the top ten. The TCR was taken from a woman aged 45 to 65 with active or convalescent COVID-19. The source material was peripheral blood. The chain has TRBV7-9 and TRBJ2-7, with 10 bases identical to TRBD1. The CDR3 DNA reads as TGTGCCAGCAGCTCCGGGACAGGGGCCTACGAGCAGTACTTC. Protein: CASSSGTGAYEQYF.